The 5 T cell receptor beta chains below were found in one sample sequenced in a study of shared clonotypes between healthy human individuals (dated by TCRdb to 2019 to 2021). The library was prepared using the immunoSEQ multiplex PCR assay. TCRdb's version of the immuneACCESS table is confined to in-frame rearrangements and falls short of the full clone set. An unresolved V gene accounts for under half of the shortfall where checked; the remainder is of unknown origin. The sample data list approximately 510,000 clones, and approximately 85% of these were observed just once. The ten most abundant clones make up roughly 13% of the sample. Sequenced sample: PBMCs. The receptors were sampled from a woman in her thirties or forties in good health. Some clones in this sample may be carry-over from other donors' samples.

The chain has TRBV19 and TRBJ1-5; TRBD1 might be the D (5 bases). V was clipped by 8 bases and J by 4 bases, with 9 bases between them. This CDR3 comprises 12 residues. The V gene's germline CDR1 is LNHDA and CDR2 SQIVND (reference sequence). CDR3 in amino acids: CASVGANQPQHF. The CDR3, as DNA: TGTGCCAGTGTTGGGGCGAATCAGCCCCAGCATTTT.

This chain joins TRBV4-1 and TRBJ2-5; TRBD1 agrees at 7 bases. The CDR3 extends over 13 amino acids. Looked up from germline, CDR1 is MGHRA and CDR2 is YSYEKL. With V trimmed by 4 bases and J by 13 bases, 12 bases remained unmatched. The CDR3 is CASSRPPGQTTYF. CDR3 DNA sequence: TGCGCCAGCAGCCGGCCTCCGGGACAGACTACGTACTTC.

This rearrangement joins TRBV7-6 to TRBJ2-7; 13 bases line up with TRBD2. J was trimmed by 7 bases and V by 5 bases; bases with no gene match: 5. CDR1 is SGHVS, CDR2 FNYEAQ, per germline. The CDR3 contains 14 residues. CDR3 nucleotide sequence: TGTGCCAGCAGCGAGACTAGCGGGGGGTGGGAGCAGTACTTC. It codes for CASSETSGGWEQYF.

The genes are TRBV9 and TRBJ2-7; D is undetermined. There are 14 residues in the CDR3. The V end lost 4 bases, the J end lost 0 bases, and 11 bases lay between the germline ends. Germline assignment: CDR1 SGDLS and CDR2 YYNGEE. The CDR3, as DNA: TGTGCCAGCAGCCCAACCCCGGTCTCCTACGAGCAGTACTTC. Translated, it gives CASSPTPVSYEQYF.

This chain links TRBV19 with TRBJ1-5, with D uncertain. From germline, CDR1 is LNHDA and CDR2 SQIVND (reference sequence). The CDR3 runs to 14 residues. Trimming shortened V by 7 bases and J by 2 bases, and 12 bases separated the two germline ends. CDR3 sequence: CASTLGNRNQPQHF. The CDR3 nucleotides are TGTGCCAGTACTCTCGGTAACCGCAATCAGCCCCAGCATTTT.